Shown below are 17 T cell receptor beta chains from a single sample sequenced in a study of post-analysis software for immune sequencing data. Study conclusions and caveats: About 5 TRBV segments appeared more often in patients than in controls, and TRBV5-6, TRBV5-1 and TRBV20-1 were among these.

TCR beta cDNA libraries included unique molecular identifiers. TCRdb used MiXCR to reprocess the PCR reads, holding one entry per CDR3 protein. The sample yields hundreds of thousands of distinct CDR3 sequences, roughly 27% seen once. Their antigens are not known. Sequenced material: blood. These receptors came from a girl aged 5-17 years with multiple sclerosis.

Comments on this clonotype: Relative to the germline gene, one junction end is altered; a read error may explain this. The chain combines TRBV12-3 or TRBV12-4 with TRBJ2-3, with TRBD2 matching 8 bases. The CDR3 totals 17 residues. The DNA for the CDR3 is TGTGCCAGCAGCCGATCTTTAGCGGGGCCCCGCACAGATGCGCAGTATTTT. It translates to CASSRSLAGPRTDAQYF.

Notes on this clonotype: The junction departs from the called germline gene at one end, perhaps through a read error. V usage is TRBV10-3 and J usage is TRBJ2-3; 12 nucleotides match TRBD2. CDR3 length: 18 residues. CDR1 is ENHRY, CDR2 SYGVKD, per germline. The CDR3 protein is CVIRTSGIRTKDTDTQYF. The CDR3 DNA follows: TGTGTCATCAGGACTAGCGGGATTAGAACGAAAGACACAGATACGCAGTATTTT.

The CDR3 loop reads CASSSRGSGSTDTQYF. The CDR3 DNA is TGTGCCAGCAGCTCTAGGGGTAGCGGAAGCACAGATACGCAGTATTTT. The chain recombines TRBV7-8 with TRBJ2-3, with D possibly TRBD2 on 6 matching bases. This CDR3 comprises 16 residues. Germline CDR1 reads SGHVS; CDR2 reads FQNEAQ. The V end was cut by 4 bases, the J end by 0 bases, with 14 bases between.

A few counts support this clonotype. The chain carries TRBV7-8 and TRBJ2-1; 7 positions match TRBD2. Per the germline V gene, CDR1 is SGHVS and CDR2 is FQNEAQ. The CDR3 extends over 15 amino acids. V gave up 7 bases and J gave up 3 bases; unmatched junction bases: 9. As DNA, the CDR3 is TGTGCCAGCACCCCAACTAGCGACGACTACAATGAGCAGTTCTTC. Protein sequence: CASTPTSDDYNEQFF.

The V call is TRBV29-1, the J call TRBJ2-1; no definite D call. The CDR3 is made up of 12 amino acids. Germline V gene lookup returns CDR1 SQVTM and CDR2 ANQGSEA. Trimming took off 4 bases at V and 8 bases at J, with 12 bases between the two ends. The chain's CDR3 is CSVAWGSDEQFF. CDR3 DNA sequence: TGCAGCGTTGCCTGGGGAAGCGATGAGCAGTTCTTC.

This clonotype was detected only a few times. The V and J genes are TRBV7-2 and TRBJ2-1; 12 nucleotides align to TRBD2. The V and J ends lost 6 bases and 7 bases, in that order; junction bases with no gene match: 10. This CDR3 comprises 16 residues. The germline V gene encodes CDR1 SGHTA and CDR2 FQGNSA. The CDR3 bases are TGTGCCAGCAGAAAAAGTCTAGCGGGGGGGCCGAATGAGCAGTTCTTC. Translated: CASRKSLAGGPNEQFF. The variable domain in full, with the rest retrieved from reference TRBV7-2 and TRBJ2-1, is GAGVSQSPSNKVTEKGKDVELRCDPISGHTALYWYRQSLGQGLEFLIYFQGNSAPDKSGLPSDRFSAERTGGSVSTLTIQRTQQEDSAVYLCASRKSLAGGPNEQFFGPGTRLTVL.

This clonotype was detected a few times. This sequence may be a read error, since a much larger clone differs from it by one base. This chain connects TRBV29-1 to TRBJ2-7, with D tentatively TRBD1 (5 bases). V lost 3 bases, J lost 4 bases, and 31 bases lay in between. CDR1 is SQVTM, CDR2 ANQGSEA, per germline. This CDR3 region has 19 residues. In DNA form, the CDR3 reads TGCAGCGTTGAGGTTAGACAGTCCTCCCGAGAACGAAGAAAATACGAGCAGTACTTC. Translation: CSVEVRQSSRERRKYEQYF.

This chain links TRBV28 with TRBJ2-1; TRBD2 is a possible D gene (6 bases). Germline-derived CDR1 and CDR2 are MDHEN and SYDVKM. This CDR3 spans 14 amino acids. Between the trimmed V and J ends, which lost 5 bases and 7 bases, there was a span of 15 bases. The CDR3 region is CASSRMTSVNEQFF. CDR3 in DNA: TGTGCCAGCAGTCGAATGACTAGTGTGAATGAGCAGTTCTTC. Looking up the rest from reference TRBV28 and TRBJ2-1 gives the full variable domain: DVKVTQSSRYLVKRTGEKVFLECVQDMDHENMFWYRQDPGLGLRLIYFSYDVKMKEKGDIPEGYSVSREKKERFSLILESASTNQTSMYLCASSRMTSVNEQFFGPGTRLTVL.

This clonotype was seen a few times. This chain's CDR3 is CSAEDRVAFGANVLTF. Here the CDR3 DNA reads TGCAGTGCTGAAGACAGGGTGGCGTTTGGGGCCAACGTCCTGACTTTC. The chain employs TRBV20-1 and TRBJ2-6; TRBD1 matches at 7 bases. V lost 5 bases to trimming and J lost 3 bases; unmatched junction nucleotides: 10. This CDR3 has 16 amino acids. The germline V gene encodes CDR1 DFQATT and CDR2 SNEGSKA (reference sequence).

This chain joins TRBV15 and TRBJ2-7, with D perhaps TRBD1 or TRBD2 (5 bases each). V was pared by 1 base and J by 4 bases, with 17 bases between. Germline values: CDR1 LNHNV, CDR2 YYDKDF (reference sequence). The CDR3 spans 16 residues. The CDR3 coding sequence is TGTGCCACCAGCAGAGCTGCCGGGACGGAGAGATACGAGCAGTACTTC. Translating it yields CATSRAAGTERYEQYF.

V and J are TRBV10-3 and TRBJ2-3; weak D call: TRBD2 (6 bases). CDR3 size: 16 residues. V lost 6 bases, J lost 2 bases, and 18 bases lay in between. Germline values: CDR1 ENHRY, CDR2 SYGVKD. The CDR3 loop reads CAIRAFEDYPTDTQYF. Written as DNA, the CDR3 is TGTGCCATCAGGGCCTTTGAGGACTACCCCACAGATACGCAGTATTTT.

The chain has TRBV5-1 and TRBJ1-6, with D tentatively TRBD1 (6 bases). The length of the CDR3 is 16 residues. The V and J ends lost 4 bases and 7 bases respectively, with 18 bases between them. The germline gives CDR1 SGHRS, CDR2 YFSETQ. CDR3 region: CASSLPGQGRNSPLHF. The CDR3 DNA follows: TGCGCCAGCAGCCTACCAGGGCAGGGGAGGAATTCACCCCTCCACTTT.

V usage is TRBV20-1 and J usage is TRBJ2-1; 8 bases align to TRBD2. Trimming at V came to 3 bases and at J to 4 bases, leaving 8 bases not matched to a gene. The CDR3 has 15 amino acids. Germline lookup yields CDR1 DFQATT and CDR2 SNEGSKA (reference sequence). The CDR3 DNA is TGCAGTGCTAGGGGTAGCGGGGTTAATTACAATGAGCAGTTCTTC. It is translated as CSARGSGVNYNEQFF.

This clonotype was counted only a few times. The chain carries TRBV9 and TRBJ2-1, with D possibly being TRBD2 (5 bases). Germline V gene data show CDR1 as SGDLS and CDR2 as YYNGEE. Trimming cost V 2 bases and J 5 bases, with 17 bases left between them. The CDR3 totals 16 residues. Here the CDR3 reads CASSVKTRGFDNEQFF. CDR3 coding DNA: TGTGCCAGCAGCGTCAAGACACGGGGTTTCGACAATGAGCAGTTCTTC.

This chain's CDR3 is CASSSQGLAKNIQYF. In nucleotides, the CDR3 is TGTGCCAGCAGCTCCCAGGGGCTAGCCAAAAACATTCAGTACTTC. This sequence joins TRBV7-2 and TRBJ2-4, with D perhaps matching TRBD1 (6 bases). Trimming shortened V by 4 bases and J by 0 bases, and 10 bases separated the two germline ends. Germline assignment: CDR1 SGHTA and CDR2 FQGNSA. The CDR3 spans 15 residues. Together with reference TRBV7-2 and TRBJ2-4, the CDR3 gives the full variable domain: GAGVSQSPSNKVTEKGKDVELRCDPISGHTALYWYRQSLGQGLEFLIYFQGNSAPDKSGLPSDRFSAERTGGSVSTLTIQRTQQEDSAVYLCASSSQGLAKNIQYFGAGTRLSVL.

This clonotype was seen only a few times. The V gene is TRBV28, the J gene TRBJ2-5; D remains ambiguous. The CDR3 length is 14 residues. The V and J ends lost 5 bases and 4 bases respectively, with 14 bases between them. Germline lookup yields CDR1 MDHEN and CDR2 SYDVKM. CDR3 bases: TGTGCCAGCAGTCTACCGGCGGATTCAGAGACCCAGTACTTC. Translated: CASSLPADSETQYF.

A few counts support this clonotype. The genes are TRBV18 and TRBJ2-6; the D gene is possibly TRBD1 (6 bases). The CDR3 sequence is 19 residues long. Germline V gene sequence: CDR1 KGHSH, CDR2 LQKENI. The V end was cut by 0 bases, the J end by 3 bases, with 18 bases between. The DNA for the CDR3 is TGTGCCAGCTCACCACCTAGACAGGCCGAAATGGTTGGGGCCAACGTCCTGACTTTC. Translation: CASSPPRQAEMVGANVLTF.